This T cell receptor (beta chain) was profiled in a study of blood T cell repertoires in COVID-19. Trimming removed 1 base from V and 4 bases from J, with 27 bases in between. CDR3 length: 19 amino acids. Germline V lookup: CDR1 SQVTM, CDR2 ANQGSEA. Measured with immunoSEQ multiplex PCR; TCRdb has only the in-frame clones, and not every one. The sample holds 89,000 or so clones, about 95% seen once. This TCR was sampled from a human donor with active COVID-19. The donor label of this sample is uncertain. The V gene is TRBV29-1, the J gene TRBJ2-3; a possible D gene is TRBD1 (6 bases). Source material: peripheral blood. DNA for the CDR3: TGCAGCGTTGAAGGTTCGCCCGCCTACGACAGGATCCAGGCAGATACGCAGTATTTT. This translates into CSVEGSPAYDRIQADTQYF.